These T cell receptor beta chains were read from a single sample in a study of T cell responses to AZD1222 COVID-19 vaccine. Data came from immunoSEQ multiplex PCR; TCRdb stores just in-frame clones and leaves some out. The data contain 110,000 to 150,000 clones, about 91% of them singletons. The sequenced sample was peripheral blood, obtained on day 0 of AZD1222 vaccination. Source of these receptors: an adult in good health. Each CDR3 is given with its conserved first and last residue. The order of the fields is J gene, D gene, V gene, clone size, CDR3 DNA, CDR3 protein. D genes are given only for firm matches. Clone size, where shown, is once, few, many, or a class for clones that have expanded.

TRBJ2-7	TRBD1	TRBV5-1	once	TGCGCCAGCAGCCTGGGGGGACAGGGATCCTACGAGCAGTACTTC	CASSLGGQGSYEQYF
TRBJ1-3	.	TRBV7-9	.	TGTGCCAGCAGCTCAGGAGGGGTTTCTGGAAACACCATATATTTT	CASSSGGVSGNTIYF
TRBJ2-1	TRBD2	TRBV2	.	TGTGCCAGCAGTGTCCGCAGGCCCCCTGGGCGGGGGGGCCAGGGGCATGAGCAGTTCTTC	CASSVRRPPGRGGQGHEQFF
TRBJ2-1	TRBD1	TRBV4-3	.	TGCGCCAGCAGCCAGCCGGACAGGGTGAATGAGCAGTTCTTC	CASSQPDRVNEQFF
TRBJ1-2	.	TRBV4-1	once	TGCGCCAGCAGCCAAGATTTCCAGCTCAACTATGGCTACACCTTC	CASSQDFQLNYGYTF
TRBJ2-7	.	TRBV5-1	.	TGCGCCAGCAGCTTGCCAGGGACGCGAGCCTACGAGCAGTACTTC	CASSLPGTRAYEQYF
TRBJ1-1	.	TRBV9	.	TGTGCCAGCAGCGACGGACCACCATACACTGAAGCTTTCTTT	CASSDGPPYTEAFF
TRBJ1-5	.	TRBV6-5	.	TGTGCCAGCAGTTACTCGCGGATTTTTAGCAATCAGCCCCAGCATTTT	CASSYSRIFSNQPQHF
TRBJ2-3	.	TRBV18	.	TGTGCCAGCTCACCTCCGATAGCAGATACGCAGTATTTT	CASSPPIADTQYF
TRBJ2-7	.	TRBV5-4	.	TGTGCCAGCAGCCCGGCCGGGGATAGGACCTACGAGCAGTACTTC	CASSPAGDRTYEQYF
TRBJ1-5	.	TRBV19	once	TGTGCCAGTAGTGTTAGGGGGGGGCGGAATCAGCCCCAGCATTTT	CASSVRGGRNQPQHF
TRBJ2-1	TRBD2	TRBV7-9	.	TGTGCCAGCAGCTTTAGCGGGGGGATCGACAATGAGCAGTTCTTC	CASSFSGGIDNEQFF
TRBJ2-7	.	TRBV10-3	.	TGTGCCATCAGTGAGTTGCCTGCCTACGAGCAGTACTTC	CAISELPAYEQYF
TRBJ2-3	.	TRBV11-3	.	TGTGCCAGCAGCTTAGGGGATGACATGGTTGGGGATACGCAGTATTTT	CASSLGDDMVGDTQYF
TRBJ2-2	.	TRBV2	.	TGTGCCAGCTGCACCCACACCGGGGAGCTGTTTTTT	CASCTHTGELFF
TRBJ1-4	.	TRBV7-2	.	TGTGCCAGCAGCGACCAGGGACCAACTAATGAAAAACTGTTTTTT	CASSDQGPTNEKLFF
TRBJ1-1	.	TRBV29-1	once	TGCAGCGTTGGGGGGGTCCGAGGCACTGAAGCTTTCTTT	CSVGGVRGTEAFF
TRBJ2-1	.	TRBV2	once	TGTGCCAGCAGTGTCGATCTGGGCAGTAATCCTTACAATGAGCAGTTCTTC	CASSVDLGSNPYNEQFF
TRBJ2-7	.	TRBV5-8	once	TGTGCCAGCAGCTTGTCTAGCTGGGGCTACGAGCAGTACTTC	CASSLSSWGYEQYF
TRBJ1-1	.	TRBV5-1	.	TGCGCCAGCAGCTTACCGGACGGTAGCACTGAAGCTTTCTTT	CASSLPDGSTEAFF
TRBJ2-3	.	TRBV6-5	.	TGTGCCAGCAGGACGGACAGCACAGATACGCAGTATTTT	CASRTDSTDTQYF
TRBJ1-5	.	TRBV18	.	TGTGCCAGCTCCAACAGGGACCAGCCCCAGCATTTT	CASSNRDQPQHF
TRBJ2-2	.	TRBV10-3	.	TGTGCCATCAGTGGTATATTGGGGGAGCTGTTTTTT	CAISGILGELFF
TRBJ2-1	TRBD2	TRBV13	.	TGTGCCAGCAGCTTAGGCCTTGGGGGGGTGGTTGAGCAGTTCTTC	CASSLGLGGVVEQFF
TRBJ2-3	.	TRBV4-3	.	TGCGCCAGCAGCCAAGACCTCAGGGGGGGTGAAAGGGGAGATACGCAGTATTTT	CASSQDLRGGERGDTQYF
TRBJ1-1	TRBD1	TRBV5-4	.	TGTGCCAGCAGCAGAAGGGGACAGGGCTCCGCTGAAGCTTTCTTT	CASSRRGQGSAEAFF
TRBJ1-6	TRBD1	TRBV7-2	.	TGTGCCAGCAGCTTAGGTGACAGGGGCGTCTCACCCCTCCACTTT	CASSLGDRGVSPLHF
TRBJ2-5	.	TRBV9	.	TGTGCCAGCAGCGTAGTGGGAGAGACCCAGTACTTC	CASSVVGETQYF
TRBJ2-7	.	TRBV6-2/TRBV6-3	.	TGTGCCAGCAGTTTCGGGGTCTACGAGCAGTACTTC	CASSFGVYEQYF
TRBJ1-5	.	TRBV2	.	TGTGCCAGCACCCAGGTGTCAAATCAGCCCCAGCATTTT	CASTQVSNQPQHF
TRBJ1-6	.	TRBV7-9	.	TGTGCCAGCAGCTTAGGGATTTCCAATTCACCCCTCCACTTT	CASSLGISNSPLHF
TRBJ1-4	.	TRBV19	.	TGTGCCAGTAGTGAGACTGGGACTAATGAAAAACTGTTTTTT	CASSETGTNEKLFF
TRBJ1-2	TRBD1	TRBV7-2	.	TGTGCCAGCAGCCGGGACAGGGGATATGGCTACACCTTC	CASSRDRGYGYTF
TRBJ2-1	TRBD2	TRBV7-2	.	TGTGCCAGCAGCAGGTCGGTAGCGGGGTCCTACAATGAGCAGTTCTTC	CASSRSVAGSYNEQFF
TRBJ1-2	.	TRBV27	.	TGTGCCAGCAGTTCCCGACAGGCCCCTAACTATGGCTACACCTTC	CASSSRQAPNYGYTF
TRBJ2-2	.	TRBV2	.	TGTGCCAGCAGGACCCAATGGGGCACCGGGGAGCTGTTTTTT	CASRTQWGTGELFF
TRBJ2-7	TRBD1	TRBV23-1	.	TGCGCCGGGAAGGGACAGGGGGCCTCCTACGAGCAGTACTTC	CAGKGQGASYEQYF
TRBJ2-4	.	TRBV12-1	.	TGTGCCAGCAGCATACAGGGGGGGGGAAACATTCAGTACTTC	CASSIQGGGNIQYF
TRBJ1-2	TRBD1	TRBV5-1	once	TGCGCCAGCAGCCGGGACAGGGAGAACTATGGCTACACCTTC	CASSRDRENYGYTF
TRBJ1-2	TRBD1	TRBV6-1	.	TGTGCCAGCAGTGAGGGCGCAGGGGGTTCCTATGGCTACACCTTC	CASSEGAGGSYGYTF
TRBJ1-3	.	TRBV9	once	TGTGCCAGCAGCGTATTGGGTAGACTCTCTGGAAACACCATATATTTT	CASSVLGRLSGNTIYF
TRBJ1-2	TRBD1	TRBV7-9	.	TGTGCCAGCAGCCCGTACCGCGACAGGGGGGTTGGCTACACCTTC	CASSPYRDRGVGYTF
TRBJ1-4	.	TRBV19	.	TGTGCCAGTAGTATAGATAGGGGTGGCAGGGCCAATGAAAAACTGTTTTTT	CASSIDRGGRANEKLFF
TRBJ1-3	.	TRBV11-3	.	TGTGCCAGCAGCGACCGGACCGGAAACACCATATATTTT	CASSDRTGNTIYF
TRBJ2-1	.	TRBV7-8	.	TGTGCCAGCAGCCTCGGGCACAATGAGCAGTTCTTC	CASSLGHNEQFF
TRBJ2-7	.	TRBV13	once	TGTGCCAGCAGCCCCTTCGCGACTGGGCCCTACGAGCAGTACTTC	CASSPFATGPYEQYF
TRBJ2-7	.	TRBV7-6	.	TGTGCCAGCAGCTTTTCAGAGGCCCTGGGGTCCTACGAGCAGTACTTC	CASSFSEALGSYEQYF
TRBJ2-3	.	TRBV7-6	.	TGTGCCAGCAGCTTATATCGGGGAGTACGCACAGATACGCAGTATTTT	CASSLYRGVRTDTQYF
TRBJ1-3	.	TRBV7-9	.	TGTGCCGGACGGTCTGGGAGCAACACCATATATTTT	CAGRSGSNTIYF
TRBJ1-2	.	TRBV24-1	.	TGTGCCACCAGTGACCCTTCCAGGGAGGGGTATGGCTACACCTTC	CATSDPSREGYGYTF
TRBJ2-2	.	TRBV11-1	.	TGTGCCAGCAGCTCCCTCAGGGGCTCCCCGGGCGGGGAGCTGTTTTTT	CASSSLRGSPGGELFF
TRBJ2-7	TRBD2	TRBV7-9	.	TGTGCCAGCAGCTTAGGGACTAGCGGGGGATCCTACGAGCAGTACTTC	CASSLGTSGGSYEQYF
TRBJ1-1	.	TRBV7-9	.	TGTGCCAGCAGCTTAACAGGGACGAACACTGAAGCTTTCTTT	CASSLTGTNTEAFF